The 8 T cell receptor beta chains reported below all come from one sample, sequenced in a study of blood T cell repertoires in COVID-19. Clones were sequenced by immunoSEQ multiplex PCR, and TCRdb holds only the in-frame ones, with some missing. The sample lists more than 200,000 clones; about 90% were seen once. Material: PBMCs or T cells enriched from blood (not recorded which). The receptors were sampled from a man aged 25-45 years who had recovered from COVID-19.

The rearrangement uses TRBV3-1 (or the pseudogene TRBV3-2) and TRBJ2-5, with 14 bases matching TRBD2. Trimming cost V 4 bases and J 5 bases; bases outside gene matches: 3. The CDR3 runs 15 residues. The germline gives CDR1 LGHDT, CDR2 YNNKEL (reference sequence). The CDR3 region is CASSPGLAGAETQYF. The CDR3 DNA follows: TGTGCCAGCAGCCCGGGACTAGCGGGAGCTGAGACCCAGTACTTC.

This chain links TRBV5-1 with TRBJ2-7; D perhaps matches TRBD2 (6 bases). The CDR3 is 14 residues long. The germline CDR1 and CDR2 sequences are SGHRS and YFSETQ. Trimming shortened V by 3 bases and J by 4 bases, and 14 bases separated the two germline ends. The DNA for the CDR3 is TGCGCCAGCAGCTCCTCGTCCGGGGGTTACGAGCAGTACTTC. It translates to CASSSSSGGYEQYF.

The chain carries TRBV18 and TRBJ2-3; 7 nucleotides agree with TRBD2. Per germline, CDR1 KGHSH and CDR2 LQKENI. Trimming removed 6 bases from V and 5 bases from J; junction bases left unmatched: 5. This CDR3 comprises 13 residues. The CDR3 spells CASSSGGGDTQYF. The CDR3 DNA reads TGTGCCAGCTCTTCGGGGGGTGGAGATACGCAGTATTTT.

This chain connects TRBV11-2 to TRBJ2-7, with a weak D call TRBD1 (5 bases). From germline, CDR1 is SGHAT and CDR2 FQNNGV. This CDR3 is 12 amino acids long. The ends were cut back, 11 bases at V and 2 bases at J, with 13 bases in the middle. The CDR3 nucleotides read TGTGCCGCACCAGACAGACCCTACGAGCAGTACTTC. It yields the protein CAAPDRPYEQYF.

A few counts support this clone. The chain's CDR3 is CATETGTSNEQFF. CDR3 coding DNA: TGTGCCACTGAGACCGGGACTAGTAATGAGCAGTTCTTC. The chain uses TRBV24-1 and TRBJ2-1; 8 nucleotides match TRBD2. The CDR3 sequence is 13 residues long. The germline CDR1 and CDR2 sequences are KGHDR and SFDVKD. The trim removed 10 bases at V and 7 bases at J, leaving 8 bases unmatched.

The chain is built from TRBV6-6 and TRBJ1-2, with a possible D match to TRBD1 (5 bases). This CDR3 has 15 amino acids. The germline V and J ends were trimmed by 0 bases and 4 bases, with 12 bases remaining between them. Germline loops: CDR1 MNHNY, CDR2 SVGAGI (reference sequence). The CDR3 sequence is CASSYSRAEFYGYTF. CDR3 DNA sequence: TGTGCCAGCAGTTACTCCAGGGCCGAATTCTATGGCTACACCTTC.

CDR3 region: CASKRSGSKDTQYF. In nucleotides, the CDR3 is TGTGCCAGTAAGAGAAGCGGGAGTAAAGATACGCAGTATTTT. The rearrangement uses TRBV19 and TRBJ2-3; 8 positions agree with TRBD2. This CDR3 has 14 residues. The J segment lost 5 bases and the V segment lost 7 bases, leaving 8 bases of the junction unmatched. Germline CDR1 LNHDA, CDR2 SQIVND (reference sequence).

This clone was detected many times. This rearrangement joins TRBV19 to TRBJ2-5; TRBD2 matches at 9 bases. Germline V gene lookup returns CDR1 LNHDA and CDR2 SQIVND (reference sequence). The J segment lost 4 bases and the V segment lost 6 bases, leaving 0 bases of the junction unmatched. The CDR3 has 12 amino acids. The chain's CDR3 is CASRLAGETQYF. The CDR3 nucleotides are TGTGCCAGTAGACTAGCGGGAGAGACCCAGTACTTC.